Shown below are 24 T cell receptor beta chains from a single sample sequenced in a study of early T cells in non-severe SARS-CoV-2 infection. TCRdb itself ran the 5' RACE reads through MiXCR, one entry per CDR3 protein. There are approximately 70,000 distinct CDR3 sequences in the sample; about 12% occur only once, and roughly 16% lies in the top ten. This sample comprised whole blood, obtained at baseline. These receptor sequences come from an adult who was a healthcare worker with PCR-confirmed SARS-CoV-2 infection or an uninfected control (not recorded which). The donor label of this sample is uncertain.

This clonotype has just a few counts. The gene calls are TRBV20-1 and TRBJ2-4; weak D call: TRBD1 (6 bases). Germline-derived CDR1 and CDR2 are DFQATT and SNEGSKA (reference sequence). The CDR3 has 17 residues. V lost 5 bases to trimming and J lost 0 bases, with 20 bases between them. The CDR3 DNA reads as TGCAGTGCTGGAGCCGGGACACTCAGTATAGCCAAAAACATTCAGTACTTC. Translation gives CSAGAGTLSIAKNIQYF.

This chain uses TRBV12-3 or TRBV12-4 with TRBJ1-5; D remains unclear. V lost 1 base, J lost 7 bases, and 11 bases lay in between. CDR3 size: 14 residues. DNA of the CDR3: TGTGCCAGCAGTTTAGGGAAGATGGGACAGCCCCAGCATTTT. Amino acids: CASSLGKMGQPQHF.

This clonotype was seen a handful of times. The V call is TRBV9, the J call TRBJ1-6, with D uncertain. V was pared by 0 bases and J by 7 bases, with 8 bases between. There are 14 residues in the CDR3. Germline V CDR1 and CDR2: SGDLS, YYNGEE. The CDR3 here is CASSVEAGNSPLHF. The CDR3 DNA reads TGTGCCAGCAGCGTAGAGGCAGGAAATTCACCCCTCCACTTT.

This clonotype has a handful of counts. The gene calls are TRBV20-1 and TRBJ1-1, with D perhaps matching TRBD1 (5 bases). There are 12 residues in the CDR3. CDR1 is DFQATT, CDR2 SNEGSKA, per germline (reference sequence). V was shortened by 2 bases and J by 8 bases, with 12 bases between the two germline ends. CDR3 bases: TGCAGTGCTAGATCCGGGGGGGACGAAGCTTTCTTT. It specifies CSARSGGDEAFF.

V usage is TRBV7-7 and J usage is TRBJ2-5; possibly TRBD2 for D (5 bases). V gave up 10 bases and J gave up 2 bases, with 17 bases separating them. The CDR3 runs 14 residues. Germline CDR1 and CDR2: SSHAT and FNYEAQ (reference sequence). CDR3 bases: TGTGCCATTGCCGAGGGATATTCTCAAGAGACCCAGTACTTC. Its translation: CAIAEGYSQETQYF. Combining the CDR3 with reference TRBV7-7 and TRBJ2-5 gives the whole variable domain GAGVSQSPRYKVTKRGQDVTLRCDPISSHATLYWYQQALGQGPEFLTYFNYEAQPDKSGLPSDRFSAERPEGSISTLTIQRTEQRDSAMYRCAIAEGYSQETQYFGPGTRLLVL.

At least ten counts were recorded for this clonotype. The chain is built from TRBV3-1 and TRBJ1-1; unclear D gene. V shed 0 bases and J shed 3 bases, with 5 bases lying between them. This CDR3 spans 13 amino acids. The germline CDR1 and CDR2 sequences are LGHDT and YNNKEL (reference sequence). The CDR3 loop reads CASSQEIDTEAFF. The DNA for the CDR3 is TGTGCCAGCAGCCAAGAGATAGACACTGAAGCTTTCTTT. Full variable domain (remainder filled in from reference TRBV3-1 and TRBJ1-1): DTAVSQTPKYLVTQMGNDKSIKCEQNLGHDTMYWYKQDSKKFLKIMFSYNNKELIINETVPNRFSPKSPDKAHLNLHINSLELGDSAVYFCASSQEIDTEAFFGQGTRLTVV.

This chain links TRBV6-2 or TRBV6-3 with TRBJ2-4; the match to TRBD1 covers 7 bases. Germline V gene lookup returns CDR1 MNHEY and CDR2 SVGEGT. The CDR3 is made up of 15 amino acids. The J segment lost 0 bases and the V segment lost 5 bases, leaving 4 bases of the junction unmatched. CDR3 in amino acids: CASSPTGLAKNIQYF. CDR3 in DNA: TGTGCCAGCAGTCCGACAGGGTTAGCCAAAAACATTCAGTACTTC.

V and J are TRBV28 and TRBJ2-3; 7 positions agree with TRBD2. The ends lost 10 bases at V and 7 bases at J; junction bases unmatched: 11. There are 13 residues in the CDR3. CDR1 and CDR2 from the germline V gene are MDHEN and SYDVKM. The CDR3 DNA is TGTGCCACCAGACGGACTAGTGCGCATACGCAGTATTTT. It yields the protein CATRRTSAHTQYF. The full variable domain, with the rest looked up from reference TRBV28 and TRBJ2-3, is DVKVTQSSRYLVKRTGEKVFLECVQDMDHENMFWYRQDPGLGLRLIYFSYDVKMKEKGDIPEGYSVSREKKERFSLILESASTNQTSMYLCATRRTSAHTQYFGPGTRLTVL.

The chain links TRBV2 to TRBJ1-5; D might be TRBD1 (6 bases). The germline V and J ends were trimmed by 7 bases and 6 bases, with 22 bases remaining between them. Per the germline V gene, CDR1 is SNHLY and CDR2 is FYNNEI. The CDR3 covers 16 residues. The CDR3 sequence: CASTWDTRYSIQPQHF. CDR3 DNA: TGTGCCAGCACTTGGGACACCAGGTATTCCATTCAGCCCCAGCATTTT.

This clonotype was recorded a few times. J is TRBJ2-7 and V is TRBV3-1, with a weak D call TRBD2 (6 bases). This CDR3 has 13 residues. Germline CDR1 and CDR2: LGHDT and YNNKEL (reference sequence). Trimming took off 10 bases at V and 5 bases at J, with 18 bases between the two ends. The CDR3 DNA follows: TGTGCCATCCGCAGGACTACCCTCAACGAGCAGTACTTC. Its protein product is CAIRRTTLNEQYF.

The CDR3: CSAWQAGGPYNEQFF. DNA for the CDR3: TGCAGCGCTTGGCAAGCGGGGGGGCCTTACAATGAGCAGTTCTTC. This rearrangement joins TRBV29-1 to TRBJ2-1, with 10 bases identical to TRBD2. The trim removed 7 bases at V and 4 bases at J, leaving 10 bases unmatched. Germline V gene lookup returns CDR1 SQVTM and CDR2 ANQGSEA. This CDR3 is built from 15 residues.

The chain couples TRBV29-1 to TRBJ2-7, with D perhaps TRBD1 or TRBD2 (5 bases each). Germline V gives CDR1 SQVTM, CDR2 ANQGSEA. The ends were cut back, 7 bases at V and 0 bases at J, with 19 bases in the middle. This CDR3 has 15 amino acids. CDR3 in DNA: TGCAGCGCTAACAAGGGACCATCCAACTCCTACGAGCAGTACTTC. As protein: CSANKGPSNSYEQYF.

This clonotype showed up just a few times. The chain uses TRBV29-1 and TRBJ2-3, with TRBD1 identical over 10 bases. This CDR3 contains 13 residues. J gave up 3 bases and V 6 bases, and 3 bases lay outside the gene matches. CDR1 and CDR2 from the germline V gene are SQVTM and ANQGSEA. The CDR3 region has the DNA TGCAGCGTACCGGGACAGGGGACAGATACGCAGTATTTT. This translates into CSVPGQGTDTQYF.

This clonotype was observed a few times. The chain recombines TRBV4-3 with TRBJ2-1; 8 bases align to TRBD2. The V gene's germline CDR1 is LGHNA and CDR2 YSLEER. Trimming cost V 3 bases and J 6 bases; bases outside gene matches: 7. The CDR3 is made up of 15 amino acids. This CDR3 is CASSQSGTRVNEQFF. CDR3 bases: TGCGCCAGCAGCCAGTCCGGGACTAGGGTCAATGAGCAGTTCTTC.

This rearrangement joins TRBV7-9 to TRBJ2-1, with 10 positions matching TRBD2. Germline assignment: CDR1 SEHNR and CDR2 FQNEAQ (reference sequence). The V and J ends lost 1 base and 4 bases, in that order; junction bases with no gene match: 4. The CDR3 is 16 amino acids. CDR3 sequence reads: CASSLGYSGGYNEQFF. CDR3 DNA sequence: TGTGCCAGCAGCTTAGGGTATAGCGGGGGGTACAATGAGCAGTTCTTC.

This clonotype has a count of ten or more. The CDR3 DNA reads TGTGCCAGTAGTATAGGTATATTGTCCACAGATACGCAGTATTTT. Protein: CASSIGILSTDTQYF. The chain is built from TRBV19 and TRBJ2-3; D gene unclear. Germline CDR1 is LNHDA and CDR2 is SQIVND (reference sequence). The CDR3 loop spans 15 amino acids. V was trimmed by 1 base and J by 2 bases, leaving 10 bases between them.

For this clonotype: A junction end diverges from the germline sequence, so it may reflect a read error. This chain links TRBV6-1 with TRBJ1-2, with D perhaps TRBD1 (5 bases). CDR3 length: 15 residues. Germline V gene sequence: CDR1 MNHNS, CDR2 SASEGT. This CDR3 is CASSPVAGTGYGYTF. The CDR3 DNA follows: TGTGCCAGCAGCCCGGTGGCGGGGACCGGCTATGGCTACACTTTC.

This clonotype was seen only a few times. The chain combines TRBV2 with TRBJ2-1; D may correspond to TRBD1 or TRBD2 (5 bases each). This CDR3 comprises 17 residues. Germline CDR1 reads SNHLY; CDR2 reads FYNNEI. V shed 0 bases and J shed 10 bases, with 22 bases lying between them. DNA of the CDR3: TGTGCCAGCAGTGAAGCGCTCCCACGGGACCCCACGGGGGAGCAGTTCTTC. Translating it yields CASSEALPRDPTGEQFF.

A single count supports this clonotype. The chain carries TRBV12-2 and TRBJ2-1; the DNA was not used to check the table's D call, TRBD1. TRBV12-2 is a known pseudogene. The CDR3 contains 12 residues. The CDR3 sequence: CASRLSPHEQFF. Written as DNA, the CDR3 is TGTGCAAGTCGCTTATCCCCTCATGAGCAGTTCTTC.

This clonotype occurred a few times. V and J are TRBV4-1 and TRBJ1-2; no clear D gene. V was pared by 1 base and J by 4 bases, with 10 bases between. Germline V gene lookup returns CDR1 MGHRA and CDR2 YSYEKL. The CDR3 consists of 14 residues. CDR3 in DNA: TGCGCCAGCAGCCAAGTTTCAGGACCCTATGGCTACACCTTC. Its protein is CASSQVSGPYGYTF.

The V call is TRBV29-1, the J call TRBJ1-2, with no clear D. Germline CDR1 and CDR2: SQVTM and ANQGSEA. CDR3 length: 9 residues. Between the trimmed V and J ends, which lost 3 bases and 7 bases, there was a span of 3 bases. The CDR3 DNA reads TGCAGCGTTGATTCTGGCTACACCTTC. It specifies CSVDSGYTF.

This clonotype has only a few counts. V gene TRBV7-2 combines with J gene TRBJ2-2, with unresolved D. Trimming left V 3 bases short and J 0 bases short, with 17 bases between. This CDR3 is built from 18 residues. Germline lookup yields CDR1 SGHTA and CDR2 FQGNSA. This CDR3 is CASSFRPSGRANTGELFF. Here the CDR3 DNA reads TGTGCCAGCAGCTTCCGCCCATCGGGTCGGGCGAACACCGGGGAGCTGTTTTTT.

DNA of the CDR3: TGCGCCAGCAGCCAAGTAATCTGGACAGGGGGCGGTTACGAGCAGTACTTC. The encoded protein is CASSQVIWTGGGYEQYF. The rearrangement links TRBV4-1 to TRBJ2-7; 11 bases align to TRBD1. CDR1 is MGHRA, CDR2 YSYEKL, per germline. This CDR3 is 17 amino acids long. V shed 1 base, J shed 4 bases, and the junction held 9 bases outside the gene matches.

The rearrangement joins TRBV9 to TRBJ2-3; 7 bases are shared with TRBD1. This CDR3 spans 14 amino acids. Germline CDR1 SGDLS, CDR2 YYNGEE. The V and J ends lost 0 bases and 6 bases, in that order; junction bases with no gene match: 4. For the CDR3, the DNA is TGTGCCAGCAGCGTAGAGGGGGCTGCGGATACGCAGTATTTT. This translates into CASSVEGAADTQYF.